These T cell receptor beta chains were read from a single sample in a study of shared clonotypes between healthy human individuals. Sequencing was performed with immunoSEQ multiplex PCR; in TCRdb, only in-frame clones are kept and a portion is missing. The data hold more than 2,000,000 clones, with over 85% observed a single time. Sequencing was done on a sample of naive CD4+ T cells sorted from blood. The origin of the receptors is a man aged 18 to 29 in good health. Both conserved end residues are part of each CDR3. A D gene is named only where the DNA matches it firmly. Clone size is stated in some rows and not others, as once, few, many or a class when expanded.

d_call: TRBD1; v_call: TRBV5-1; j_call: TRBJ2-7; cdr3_length: 15; clone_size: NA; cdr3_aa: CASSRPGQGVNEQYF; cdr3_nt: TGCGCCAGCAGCCGGCCGGGACAGGGAGTAAACGAGCAGTACTTC
d_call: NA; v_call: TRBV6-6; j_call: TRBJ2-5; cdr3_length: 12; clone_size: once; cdr3_aa: CASSGQQETQYF; cdr3_nt: TGTGCCAGCAGCGGACAGCAAGAGACCCAGTACTTC
d_call: TRBD1; v_call: TRBV5-1; j_call: TRBJ2-5; cdr3_length: 16; clone_size: NA; cdr3_aa: CASSLDGGNRGETQYF; cdr3_nt: TGCGCCAGCAGCTTGGATGGCGGGAACAGGGGGGAGACCCAGTACTTC
d_call: NA; v_call: TRBV5-1; j_call: TRBJ2-1; cdr3_length: 14; clone_size: NA; cdr3_aa: CASSPTSSYNEQFF; cdr3_nt: TGCGCCAGCAGCCCCACCAGTTCCTACAATGAGCAGTTCTTC
d_call: NA; v_call: TRBV4-1; j_call: TRBJ2-5; cdr3_length: 13; clone_size: once; cdr3_aa: CASSQDPQETQYF; cdr3_nt: TGCGCCAGCAGCCAAGACCCCCAAGAGACCCAGTACTTC
d_call: NA; v_call: TRBV5-6; j_call: TRBJ1-1; cdr3_length: 13; clone_size: NA; cdr3_aa: CASRPGGNTEAFF; cdr3_nt: TGTGCCAGCAGGCCAGGAGGGAACACTGAAGCTTTCTTT
d_call: TRBD2; v_call: TRBV7-2; j_call: TRBJ2-7; cdr3_length: 14; clone_size: NA; cdr3_aa: CASSFRTSGYEQYF; cdr3_nt: TGTGCCAGCAGCTTCAGGACTAGCGGCTACGAGCAGTACTTC
d_call: NA; v_call: TRBV6-1; j_call: TRBJ2-3; cdr3_length: 17; clone_size: NA; cdr3_aa: CASSDVMLGLSADTQYF; cdr3_nt: TGTGCCAGCAGTGATGTAATGTTGGGCCTTTCCGCAGATACGCAGTATTTT
d_call: TRBD2; v_call: TRBV5-6; j_call: TRBJ2-2; cdr3_length: 16; clone_size: few; cdr3_aa: CASSIPGLANTGELFF; cdr3_nt: TGTGCCAGCAGCATACCGGGACTAGCGAACACCGGGGAGCTGTTTTTT
d_call: TRBD1; v_call: TRBV5-1; j_call: TRBJ1-6; cdr3_length: 16; clone_size: NA; cdr3_aa: CASSQGAERAGSPLHF; cdr3_nt: TGCGCCAGCAGCCAGGGGGCGGAACGCGCGGGTTCACCCCTCCACTTT
d_call: NA; v_call: TRBV6-5; j_call: TRBJ2-7; cdr3_length: 11; clone_size: NA; cdr3_aa: CASSNGPEQYF; cdr3_nt: TGTGCCAGCAGTAATGGGCCCGAGCAGTACTTC
d_call: TRBD1; v_call: TRBV28; j_call: TRBJ2-2; cdr3_length: 15; clone_size: once; cdr3_aa: CACRTGGTSTGELFF; cdr3_nt: TGTGCCTGTCGGACAGGGGGTACGAGCACCGGGGAGCTGTTTTTT